This is a list of T cell receptor beta chains from one sample in a study of blood T cell repertoires in COVID-19. Assay: immunoSEQ multiplex PCR; the TCRdb copy retains only in-frame clones and omits some. The data show roughly 250,000 clones, 88% seen once. Sample: PBMCs or T cells enriched from blood (not recorded which). The receptor set was obtained from a woman aged 50 to 60 who had recovered from COVID-19. The CDR3 runs from the conserved cysteine through the conserved F or W. D genes are given only for firm matches.

J gene,V gene,CDR3 length,D gene,CDR3 DNA,CDR3 protein
TRBJ1-2,TRBV29-1,14,TRBD1,TGCAGCGTTGCTGACAGGGGGCTGGTCTATGGCTACACCTTC,CSVADRGLVYGYTF
TRBJ2-1,TRBV7-2,18,TRBD2,TGTGCCAGCAGCTACACCCGCCGGGGAGGGGACCCCTACAATGAGCAGTTCTTC,CASSYTRRGGDPYNEQFF
TRBJ1-1,TRBV28,12,.,TGTGCCAGCCTTGTTCGGGGGACTGAAGCTTTCTTT,CASLVRGTEAFF
TRBJ2-7,TRBV6-5,14,TRBD2,TGTGCCAGCAGTCGACTAGCGGGTTCCTACGAGCAGTACTTC,CASSRLAGSYEQYF
TRBJ1-6,TRBV28,12,.,TGTGCCAGCGGAGGGGTTGGTTCACCCCTCCACTTT,CASGGVGSPLHF
TRBJ2-3,TRBV6-5,15,.,TGTGCCAGCAGTTACTCGACGGGAAACGCAGATACGCAGTATTTT,CASSYSTGNADTQYF
TRBJ1-5,TRBV12-3/TRBV12-4,11,.,TGTGCCAGCAGTTTGAGTCAGCCCCAGCATTTT,CASSLSQPQHF
TRBJ1-2,TRBV5-5,12,TRBD1,TGTGCCAGCAGCCCAGGGGGGTATGGCTACACCTTC,CASSPGGYGYTF
TRBJ2-2,TRBV18,14,.,TGTGCCAGCTCACCAGCAACGGGCACCGGGGAGCTGTTTTTT,CASSPATGTGELFF
TRBJ1-5,TRBV18,15,TRBD1,TGTGCCAGCTCACCCGGGACAGGCTCAAATCAGCCCCAGCATTTT,CASSPGTGSNQPQHF
TRBJ1-1,TRBV29-1,13,.,TGCAGCGTTGACGGCAGGGATGGCACTGAAGCTTTCTTT,CSVDGRDGTEAFF
TRBJ2-7,TRBV5-1,15,.,TGCGCCAGCAGCTTGAGGGGTACAGGACCCTCCGAGCAGTACTTC,CASSLRGTGPSEQYF
TRBJ1-1,TRBV19,15,TRBD1,TGTGCCAGTAGTCCGGGACAGAAAAGAAACACTGAAGCTTTCTTT,CASSPGQKRNTEAFF
TRBJ1-5,TRBV27,16,TRBD1,TGTGCCAGCAGACGCATACAGGGGGATATCAATCAGCCCCAGCATTTT,CASRRIQGDINQPQHF